Sequencing of this T cell receptor (beta chain) was carried out in a study of cytomegalovirus exposure and HLA in healthy donors. Study conclusions and caveats: Other equally common chains were less clonally expanded than HLA-associated TCR beta chains, a later analysis showed. One later analysis reportedly identified an Asian-associated ancestry cluster that showed fewer N-insertions than the roughly 700-donor mean.

About this clone itself: As yet, its antigen is unknown.

CDR1 and CDR2 (germline): LNHDA, SQIVND (reference sequence). The length of the CDR3 is 14 residues. Trimming took 2 bases from V and 5 from J; bases not matched to a gene: 3. 13 Jbeta primers and 60 Vbeta primers were used for the PCR. Only in-frame clones appear in the TCRdb table, and some are missing; sequencing was by immunoSEQ multiplex PCR. The table shows some 56,000 clones, with over 70% occurring only once. V usage is TRBV19 and J usage is TRBJ2-3, with 8 nucleotides matching TRBD1. What was sequenced was PBMCs. The sequence derives from a woman between 40 and 50 years old in good health and CMV-seronegative. CDR3 loop: CASSIQGAQDTQYF. In DNA, the CDR3 is TGTGCCAGTAGTATACAGGGGGCGCAAGATACGCAGTATTTT.